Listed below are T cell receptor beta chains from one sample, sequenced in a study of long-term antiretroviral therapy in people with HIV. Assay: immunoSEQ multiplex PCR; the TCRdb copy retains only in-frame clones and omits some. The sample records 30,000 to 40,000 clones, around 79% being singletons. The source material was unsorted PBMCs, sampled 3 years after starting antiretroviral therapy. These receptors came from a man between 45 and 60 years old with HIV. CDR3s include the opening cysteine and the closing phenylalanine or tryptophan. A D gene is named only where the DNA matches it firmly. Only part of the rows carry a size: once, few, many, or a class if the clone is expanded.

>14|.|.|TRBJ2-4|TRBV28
TGTGCCAGCAGTTTGGACGGAAGGAAAAACATTCAGTACTTC
CASSLDGRKNIQYF
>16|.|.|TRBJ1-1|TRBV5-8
TGTGCCAGCAGCTTGTTTATTGGGGGATGGAACACTGAAGCTTTCTTT
CASSLFIGGWNTEAFF
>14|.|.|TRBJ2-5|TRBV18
TGTGCCAGCTCACCATCGGGCAGGACGGAGACCCAGTACTTC
CASSPSGRTETQYF
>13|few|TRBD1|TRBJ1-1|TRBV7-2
TGTGCCAGCAGCCCTGGACAGGGAGGCTCCGCTTTCTTT
CASSPGQGGSAFF
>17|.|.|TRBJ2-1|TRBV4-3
TGCGCCAGCAGCCAAGATTCGGGGTTTGGCTCCTACAATGAGCAGTTCTTC
CASSQDSGFGSYNEQFF
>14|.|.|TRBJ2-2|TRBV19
TGTGCCAGTAGTGGACTAGGGGGGACCGGGGAGCTGTTTTTT
CASSGLGGTGELFF
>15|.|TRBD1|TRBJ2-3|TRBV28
TGTGCCAGCAGTCCGCACAGGGGGGCGACAGATACGCAGTATTTT
CASSPHRGATDTQYF
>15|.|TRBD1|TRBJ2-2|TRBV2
TGTGCCAGCAGCACACAGGGGGCTAGCACCGGGGAGCTGTTTTTT
CASSTQGASTGELFF
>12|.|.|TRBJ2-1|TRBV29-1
TGCAGCGTTGGTGACAGCAGGCAGGGGCAGTTCTTC
CSVGDSRQGQFF
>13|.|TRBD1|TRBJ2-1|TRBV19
TGTGCCAGTAGTATAGGACAGGGCAATGAGCAGTTCTTC
CASSIGQGNEQFF
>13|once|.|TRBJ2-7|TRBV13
TGTGCCAGCAGCTTAAGGGGAGTGAACGAGCAGTACTTC
CASSLRGVNEQYF
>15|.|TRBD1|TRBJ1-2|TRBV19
TGTGCCAGTAGTATACAAGGGGGCGGACGCTATGGCTACACCTTC
CASSIQGGGRYGYTF
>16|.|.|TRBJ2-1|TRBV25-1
TGTGCCAGCAGTTCGTTTAGCGGCAGCTCCTACAATGAGCAGTTCTTC
CASSSFSGSSYNEQFF
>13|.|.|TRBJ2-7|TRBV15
TGTGCCACCAGCAGAGGCCCAAGTGAGGAGCAGTACTTC
CATSRGPSEEQYF
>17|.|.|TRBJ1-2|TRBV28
TGTGCCAGCAGTTTACTCCAGGGGCTTCAAGGCGGCTATGGCTACACCTTC
CASSLLQGLQGGYGYTF
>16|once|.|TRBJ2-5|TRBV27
TGTGCCAGCAGTCGCACGACACCTCAGGGGAGAGAGACCCAGTACTTC
CASSRTTPQGRETQYF
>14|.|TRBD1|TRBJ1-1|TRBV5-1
TGCGCCAGCAGCCCGGACAGGAGAATGGGTGAAGCTTTCTTT
CASSPDRRMGEAFF
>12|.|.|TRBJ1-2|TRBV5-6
TGTGCCAGCAGCTTGGGGGGCGGTGGCTACACCTTC
CASSLGGGGYTF
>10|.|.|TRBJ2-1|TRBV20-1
TGCAGTGCTAGACTTTATGAGCAGTTCTTC
CSARLYEQFF
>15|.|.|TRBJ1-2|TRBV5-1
TGCGCCAGCAGCTTGGGCGGCAGGGGTGGCTATGGCTACACCTTC
CASSLGGRGGYGYTF
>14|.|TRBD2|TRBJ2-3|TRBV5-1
TGCGCCAGCAGCTCGGGACTAGCGTATGATACGCAGTATTTT
CASSSGLAYDTQYF
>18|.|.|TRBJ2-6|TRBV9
TGTGCCAGCAGCCCAACGCATCAACACGTTCTGGGGGCCAACGTCCTGACTTTC
CASSPTHQHVLGANVLTF
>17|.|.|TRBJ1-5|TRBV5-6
TGTGCCAGCAGCTTCCGAGGCACGGGAGGTGGGGAACAGCCCCAGCATTTT
CASSFRGTGGGEQPQHF
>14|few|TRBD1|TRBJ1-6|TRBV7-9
TGTGCCAGCAGCTCGGGACAGGTCAATTCACCCCTCCACTTT
CASSSGQVNSPLHF
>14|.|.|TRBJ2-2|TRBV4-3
TGCGCCAGCAGCCAAGATCCGCTCACCGGGGAGCTGTTTTTT
CASSQDPLTGELFF
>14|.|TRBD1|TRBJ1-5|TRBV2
TGTGCCAGCGGGAGGACAGGCAACGATCAGCCCCAGCATTTT
CASGRTGNDQPQHF
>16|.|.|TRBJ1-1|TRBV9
TGTGCCAGCAGCGTAGCGCCGACCCCCATGAACACTGAAGCTTTCTTT
CASSVAPTPMNTEAFF
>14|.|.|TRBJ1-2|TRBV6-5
TGTGCCAGCAGTTACTCCGGATCCCGCCGGGGCTACACCTTC
CASSYSGSRRGYTF
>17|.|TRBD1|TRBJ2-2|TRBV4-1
TGCGCCAGCAGTCGACTAGGACAGGGCCGAGACACCGGGGAGCTGTTTTTT
CASSRLGQGRDTGELFF
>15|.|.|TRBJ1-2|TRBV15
TGTGCCACCAGCAGAGTAGGAACGGGGCGGGGTGGCTACACCTTC
CATSRVGTGRGGYTF
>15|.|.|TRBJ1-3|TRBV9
TGTGCCAGCAGCGTAGGCCCGAGCTCTGGAAACACCATATATTTT
CASSVGPSSGNTIYF
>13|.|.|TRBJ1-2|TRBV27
TGTGCCAGCAGTTTATGGGGGCGGTATGGCTACACCTTC
CASSLWGRYGYTF
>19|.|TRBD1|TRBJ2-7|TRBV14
TGTGCCAGCAGCCCTGGCTGGCTACCCCGACAGGGTAGCTCCTACGAGCAGTACTTC
CASSPGWLPRQGSSYEQYF
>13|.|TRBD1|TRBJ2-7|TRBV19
TGTGCCGCCGGACAGGGCGTGAACTACGAGCAGTACTTC
CAAGQGVNYEQYF
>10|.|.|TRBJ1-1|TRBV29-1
TGCAGCGGGGGGGGCAGGGTGGCTTTCTTT
CSGGGRVAFF
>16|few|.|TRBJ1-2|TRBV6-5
TGTGCCAGCAGTTACTCAAAGGGCCAACCTAACTATGGCTACACCTTC
CASSYSKGQPNYGYTF
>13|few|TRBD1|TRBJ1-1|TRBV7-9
TGTGCCAGCAGCCTGGGCCAGGGGGCGCGGGCTTTCTTT
CASSLGQGARAFF
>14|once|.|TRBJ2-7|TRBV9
TGTGCCAGCAGCCTTGGACACCGCCGGGACGAGCAGTACTTC
CASSLGHRRDEQYF
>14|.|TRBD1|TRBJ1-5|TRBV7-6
TGTGCCAGCAGTCCCGGACAGGGTCGCCAGCCCCAGCATTTT
CASSPGQGRQPQHF
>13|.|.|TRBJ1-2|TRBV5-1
TGCGCCAGCAGCTTGGAGGGTAACTATGGCTACACCTTC
CASSLEGNYGYTF